Following are 25 T cell receptor beta chains from one sample sequenced in a study of identical twins. TCRdb ran MiXCR on the 5' RACE reads and lists one entry per CDR3 protein. The sample shows 700,000 or so distinct CDR3 sequences, around 20% of them seen only once. The same specimen was also included in a second study, on T cells expressing NK-cell markers.

Sample: PBMCs. Receptors were obtained from a woman between 18 and 29 years old in good health.

This sequence joins TRBV6-5 and TRBJ2-1; tentatively, D is TRBD2 (5 bases). Germline CDR1 MNHEY, CDR2 SVGAGI. The CDR3 runs 18 residues. Trimming removed 4 bases at V and 0 bases at J, with 19 bases between. The CDR3 protein is CASSWRGLPSSSYNEQFF. As DNA, the CDR3 is TGTGCCAGCAGTTGGCGCGGACTGCCTTCGAGCTCCTACAATGAGCAGTTCTTC.

In regard to this clonotype: This could be a read error, since a much larger clone is one nucleotide away. This chain connects TRBV12-3 or TRBV12-4 to TRBJ2-7, with D tentatively TRBD1 (6 bases). Trimming took 6 bases from V and 2 from J, leaving 14 bases between them. CDR3 size: 14 residues. In DNA, the CDR3 is TGTGCCAGCAGCCCTCCGGGACACACCTACGAGCAGTACTTC. This encodes CASSPPGHTYEQYF.

This chain uses TRBV15 with TRBJ2-4; a possible D gene is TRBD1 (5 bases). Trimming left V 0 bases short and J 10 bases short, with 16 bases between. Germline V gene sequence: CDR1 LNHNV, CDR2 YYDKDF (reference sequence). The CDR3 contains 15 residues. CDR3 region: CATSRDLGQGRIQYF. CDR3 nucleotide sequence: TGTGCCACCAGCAGAGATCTTGGGCAGGGCCGGATTCAGTACTTC.

The rearrangement uses TRBV4-2 and TRBJ1-2; D remains unclear. From germline, CDR1 is LGHNA and CDR2 YNFKEQ. The CDR3 is 13 residues long. The V end was cut by 4 bases, the J end by 8 bases, with 14 bases between. The CDR3 loop is CASSRTGRPGYTF. CDR3 bases: TGTGCCAGCAGCCGGACCGGGAGGCCGGGCTACACCTTC.

At least ten counts were recorded for this clonotype. The chain employs TRBV29-1 and TRBJ2-5; 7 bases are a match to TRBD1. Germline CDR1 reads SQVTM; CDR2 reads ANQGSEA. V was pared by 0 bases and J by 1 base, with 5 bases of the junction left unmatched. This CDR3 is 15 amino acids long. CDR3 amino acids: CSVEESAGGQETQYF. In DNA form, the CDR3 reads TGCAGCGTTGAAGAATCGGCAGGGGGCCAAGAGACCCAGTACTTC.

The V and J genes are TRBV20-1 and TRBJ1-2; 9 nucleotides align to TRBD1. This CDR3 region has 14 residues. The V and J ends lost 6 bases and 4 bases, in that order; junction bases with no gene match: 9. Germline CDR1 is DFQATT and CDR2 is SNEGSKA (reference sequence). In DNA form, the CDR3 reads TGCAGTGCGGAGAGGTCGGGACAGGGCTATGGCTACACCTTC. Translated, it gives CSAERSGQGYGYTF.

This chain links TRBV5-1 with TRBJ2-2; D gene ambiguous. The germline CDR1 and CDR2 sequences are SGHRS and YFSETQ. Trimming took 0 bases from V and 6 from J, leaving 9 bases between them. This CDR3 region has 14 residues. The CDR3 DNA sequence: TGCGCCAGCAGCTTGGGGCTTAGTGCCGGGGAGCTGTTTTTT. Translating it yields CASSLGLSAGELFF.

This clonotype was seen more than once but under ten times. This rearrangement joins TRBV6-1 to TRBJ2-7; 9 bases match TRBD2. The CDR3 spans 15 residues. Germline CDR1 and CDR2: MNHNS and SASEGT. Trimming took 2 bases from V and 2 from J; bases not matched to a gene: 4. The CDR3 loop reads CASSEIGGGAYEQYF. CDR3 sequence (DNA): TGTGCCAGCAGTGAAATAGGCGGGGGGGCCTACGAGCAGTACTTC.

This clonotype has only a few counts. This chain uses TRBV6-6 with TRBJ1-2; D is possibly TRBD1 (6 bases). The CDR3 spans 13 residues. Trimming took off 7 bases at V and 5 bases at J, with 14 bases between the two ends. Germline CDR1 and CDR2: MNHNY and SVGAGI (reference sequence). The CDR3 loop reads CASNSRQDYGYTF. The CDR3 region has the DNA TGTGCCAGCAACTCCCGACAGGATTATGGCTACACCTTC.

The chain uses TRBV20-1 and TRBJ1-1; 8 bases are shared with TRBD1. Trimming at V came to 1 base and at J to 11 bases, leaving 3 bases not matched to a gene. This CDR3 contains 11 residues. CDR1 is DFQATT, CDR2 SNEGSKA, per germline (reference sequence). The CDR3 here is CSARVTGAAFF. The CDR3 DNA follows: TGCAGTGCTAGAGTGACAGGGGCGGCTTTCTTT.

The chain has TRBV7-9 and TRBJ2-7; D is ambiguous. The CDR3 is made up of 13 amino acids. V was pared by 5 bases and J by 5 bases, with 13 bases between. CDR1 and CDR2 from the germline V gene are SEHNR and FQNEAQ (reference sequence). The CDR3 region is CASSPFARNEQYF. In DNA form, the CDR3 reads TGTGCCAGCAGCCCGTTCGCGAGAAACGAGCAGTACTTC.

This clonotype was recorded a few times. The genes are TRBV10-3 and TRBJ2-7; D perhaps matches TRBD1 (6 bases). The germline V and J ends were trimmed by 2 bases and 3 bases, with 11 bases remaining between them. Germline-derived CDR1 and CDR2 are ENHRY and SYGVKD. The CDR3 runs to 14 residues. The CDR3 nucleotides read TGTGCCATCAGTGAGAGGACAGAAAGCTACGAGCAGTACTTC. This encodes CAISERTESYEQYF.

V and J are TRBV18 and TRBJ2-5; TRBD1 matches 7 bases. The CDR3 runs 13 residues. Losses at the gene ends were 4 bases for V and 6 bases for J; bases not matched to a gene: 5. Germline-derived CDR1 and CDR2 are KGHSH and LQKENI. The CDR3 here is CASSLQGKKTQYF. CDR3 bases: TGTGCCAGCTCACTACAGGGGAAGAAGACCCAGTACTTC.

The chain combines TRBV20-1 with TRBJ2-1, with 12 bases fitting TRBD2. The ends lost 3 bases at V and 1 base at J; junction bases unmatched: 4. The germline gives CDR1 DFQATT, CDR2 SNEGSKA (reference sequence). There are 16 residues in the CDR3. Here the CDR3 reads CSASPSGGVSYNEQFF. CDR3 nucleotide sequence: TGCAGTGCTAGTCCTAGCGGGGGGGTTTCCTACAATGAGCAGTTCTTC.

The V call is TRBV5-5, the J call TRBJ1-2; D not resolved. Trimming stripped 4 bases from V and 3 bases from J, with 13 bases between. Germline-derived CDR1 and CDR2 are SGHKS and YYEKEE (reference sequence). This CDR3 comprises 14 residues. The CDR3 coding sequence is TGTGCCAGCAGCCCACCGGGAGCCTACTATGGCTACACCTTC. Residues: CASSPPGAYYGYTF.

V and J are TRBV9 and TRBJ2-1; no firm D call. The CDR3 covers 14 residues. V lost 3 bases, J lost 9 bases, and 16 bases lay in between. Germline CDR1 is SGDLS and CDR2 is YYNGEE. The chain's CDR3 is CASSADTRSSEQFF. In DNA form, the CDR3 reads TGTGCCAGCAGCGCGGATACGAGGAGCAGTGAGCAGTTCTTC.

The chain couples TRBV20-1 to TRBJ1-4, with D maybe TRBD1 (5 bases). Trimming removed 2 bases at V and 7 bases at J, with 8 bases between. The CDR3 runs to 12 residues. Germline CDR1 DFQATT, CDR2 SNEGSKA (reference sequence). The CDR3, as DNA: TGCAGTGCTAGACAGGGAGTTGAAAAACTGTTTTTT. This codes for CSARQGVEKLFF.

This clonotype was observed many times. The chain is built from TRBV5-1 and TRBJ1-1, with TRBD1 as a possible D gene (6 bases). The CDR3 runs to 13 residues. V was cut by 0 bases and J by 4 bases, with 7 bases left in between. The germline V gene has CDR1 SGHRS and CDR2 YFSETQ. CDR3 protein: CASSLGGATEAFF. CDR3 in DNA: TGCGCCAGCAGCTTGGGGGGGGCCACTGAAGCTTTCTTT.

The table lists this clonotype with a few counts. V usage is TRBV28 and J usage is TRBJ1-5; no firm D call. The CDR3 has 13 residues. V was trimmed by 4 bases and J by 5 bases, leaving 9 bases between them. Germline V lookup: CDR1 MDHEN, CDR2 SYDVKM. CDR3 nucleotide sequence: TGTGCCAGCAGTTGGACCCAGGATCAGCCCCAGCATTTT. The encoded protein is CASSWTQDQPQHF.

The chain combines TRBV9 with TRBJ2-3; D not resolved. The CDR3 contains 14 residues. Trimming took 1 base from V and 2 from J, leaving 8 bases between them. Per germline, CDR1 SGDLS and CDR2 YYNGEE. The CDR3 is CASSVRVDTDTQYF. The CDR3 coding sequence is TGTGCCAGCAGCGTACGGGTCGACACAGATACGCAGTATTTT. The whole variable domain, filled in from reference TRBV9 and TRBJ2-3, reads DSGVTQTPKHLITATGQRVTLRCSPRSGDLSVYWYQQSLDQGLQFLIQYYNGEERAKGNILERFSAQQFPDLHSELNLSSLELGDSALYFCASSVRVDTDTQYFGPGTRLTVL.

This clonotype was observed a handful of times. The chain joins TRBV19 to TRBJ2-6; no reliable D call. The germline V and J ends were trimmed by 3 bases and 0 bases, with 9 bases remaining between them. This CDR3 region has 16 residues. Per the germline V gene, CDR1 is LNHDA and CDR2 is SQIVND (reference sequence). The CDR3 nucleotides read TGTGCCAGTAGTATGGTCGGAATCTCTGGGGCCAACGTCCTGACTTTC. Translated: CASSMVGISGANVLTF. Complete variable domain (other parts from reference TRBV19 and TRBJ2-6): DGGITQSPKYLFRKEGQNVTLSCEQNLNHDAMYWYRQDPGQGLRLIYYSQIVNDFQKGDIAEGYSVSREKKESFPLTVTSAQKNPTAFYLCASSMVGISGANVLTFGAGSRLTVL.

This clonotype appeared many times. This chain joins TRBV12-3 or TRBV12-4 and TRBJ2-1, with 9 nucleotides matching TRBD2. There are 14 residues in the CDR3. The V and J ends lost 3 bases and 7 bases, in that order; junction bases with no gene match: 4. The CDR3 DNA is TGTGCCAGCAGTTTCCGCGGGAGGGGAAATGAGCAGTTCTTC. Its translation is CASSFRGRGNEQFF.

This clonotype occurred many times. The chain has TRBV4-3 and TRBJ2-1; 7 nucleotides line up with TRBD2. The CDR3 length is 18 residues. The germline V gene encodes CDR1 LGHNA and CDR2 YSLEER. V was clipped by 0 bases and J by 6 bases; unmatched bases: 14. Written as DNA, the CDR3 is TGCGCCAGCAGCCAAGATCTGGTGGGCGGGAGTCGATCCAATGAGCAGTTCTTC. Translating it yields CASSQDLVGGSRSNEQFF.

The rearrangement joins TRBV29-1 to TRBJ2-1; 8 bases map to TRBD2. This CDR3 region has 14 residues. V was pared by 6 bases and J by 4 bases, with 8 bases of the junction left unmatched. The germline V gene has CDR1 SQVTM and CDR2 ANQGSEA. CDR3 residues: CSVLGAGGYNEQFF. DNA of the CDR3: TGCAGCGTCCTTGGGGCGGGGGGATACAATGAGCAGTTCTTC.

In its sample, this clonotype was seen a few times. This chain joins TRBV9 and TRBJ1-1, with D possibly being TRBD1 (6 bases). The germline V and J ends were trimmed by 0 bases and 7 bases, with 10 bases remaining between them. Germline V gene sequence: CDR1 SGDLS, CDR2 YYNGEE. The CDR3 consists of 13 residues. CDR3 DNA sequence: TGTGCCAGCAGCGTAGGGACAGATCATGAAGCTTTCTTT. As protein: CASSVGTDHEAFF. Complete variable domain (other parts from reference TRBV9 and TRBJ1-1): DSGVTQTPKHLITATGQRVTLRCSPRSGDLSVYWYQQSLDQGLQFLIQYYNGEERAKGNILERFSAQQFPDLHSELNLSSLELGDSALYFCASSVGTDHEAFFGQGTRLTVV.